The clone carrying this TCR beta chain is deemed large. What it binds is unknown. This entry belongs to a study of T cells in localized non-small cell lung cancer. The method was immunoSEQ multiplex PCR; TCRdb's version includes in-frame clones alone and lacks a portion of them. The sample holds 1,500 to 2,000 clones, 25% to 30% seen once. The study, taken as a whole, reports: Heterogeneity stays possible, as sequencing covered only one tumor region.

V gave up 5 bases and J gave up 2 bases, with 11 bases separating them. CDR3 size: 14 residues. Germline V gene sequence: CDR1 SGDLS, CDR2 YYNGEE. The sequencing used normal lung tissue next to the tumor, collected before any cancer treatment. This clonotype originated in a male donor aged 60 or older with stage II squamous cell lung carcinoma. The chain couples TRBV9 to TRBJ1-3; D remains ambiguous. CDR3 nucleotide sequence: TGTGCCAGCAGTGCCACAGCTGCTGGAAACACCATATATTTT. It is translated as CASSATAAGNTIYF.